This paragraph reports one T cell receptor (beta chain). The sample originates from a study of blood T cell repertoires in COVID-19. Background on the study: Both acute and convalescent COVID-19 samples were obtained from the United States, Italy and Spain. From T cells, B-cell-depleted T cells, or PBMCs came the material, which was cDNA or gDNA.

CDR3 size: 10 residues. The germline V gene has CDR1 SQVTM and CDR2 ANQGSEA. Trimming shortened V by 4 bases and J by 6 bases, and 6 bases separated the two germline ends. The repertoire was sequenced with immunoSEQ multiplex PCR; TCRdb's copy has only in-frame clones and lacks some. The sample consists of around 99,000 clones, under 95% of them appearing once. The sample comprised peripheral blood. The source of this sequence is a woman between 25 and 40 years old with acute or convalescent COVID-19. V is TRBV29-1 and J is TRBJ1-2, with D possibly being TRBD1 (5 bases). The CDR3 coding sequence is TGCAGCGTTGGGGGCCATGGCTACACCTTC. Amino acid sequence: CSVGGHGYTF. The variable domain in full, completed from reference TRBV29-1 and TRBJ1-2, reads SAVISQKPSRDICQRGTSLTIQCQVDSQVTMMFWYRQQPGQSLTLIATANQGSEATYESGFVIDKFPISRPNLTFSTLTVSNMSPEDSSIYLCSVGGHGYTFGSGTRLTVV.